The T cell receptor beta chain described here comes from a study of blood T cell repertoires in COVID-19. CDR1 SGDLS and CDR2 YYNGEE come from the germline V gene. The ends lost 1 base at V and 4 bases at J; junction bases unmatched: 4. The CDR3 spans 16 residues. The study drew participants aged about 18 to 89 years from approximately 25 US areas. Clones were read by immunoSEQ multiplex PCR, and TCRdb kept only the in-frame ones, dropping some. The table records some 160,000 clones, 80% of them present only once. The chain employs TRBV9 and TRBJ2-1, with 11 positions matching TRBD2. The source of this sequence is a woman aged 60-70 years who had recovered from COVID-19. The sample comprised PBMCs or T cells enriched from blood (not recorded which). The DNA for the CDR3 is TGTGCCAGCAGCGTAAATAGCGGGGGGGTATACAATGAGCAGTTCTTC. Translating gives CASSVNSGGVYNEQFF.